This T cell receptor (beta chain) was sequenced for a study of PD-L1 blockade in urothelial cancer. Clones were read by immunoSEQ multiplex PCR, and TCRdb kept only the in-frame ones, dropping some. The sample shows around 100,000 clones, less than 95% of them seen only once. The CDR3 sequence is 14 residues long. Germline CDR1 MNHEY, CDR2 SVGAGI. V was clipped by 3 bases and J by 7 bases; unmatched bases: 9. Time point of the sample: peripheral blood 6 weeks after treatment start. Findings of the study overall: It was durable-benefit patients whose tumor-associated blood clones expanded more at 3 weeks.

In the case of this clone: Its antigen is not identified.

The chain employs TRBV6-5 and TRBJ2-7; TRBD2 aligns across 7 bases. The sample here was PBMCs, taken around atezolizumab (anti-PD-L1) treatment. This receptor was taken from a man aged 55-75 years with urothelial cancer. The CDR3 sequence is CASSYNREVREQYF. CDR3 bases: TGTGCCAGCAGTTATAATCGGGAGGTAAGAGAGCAGTACTTC.